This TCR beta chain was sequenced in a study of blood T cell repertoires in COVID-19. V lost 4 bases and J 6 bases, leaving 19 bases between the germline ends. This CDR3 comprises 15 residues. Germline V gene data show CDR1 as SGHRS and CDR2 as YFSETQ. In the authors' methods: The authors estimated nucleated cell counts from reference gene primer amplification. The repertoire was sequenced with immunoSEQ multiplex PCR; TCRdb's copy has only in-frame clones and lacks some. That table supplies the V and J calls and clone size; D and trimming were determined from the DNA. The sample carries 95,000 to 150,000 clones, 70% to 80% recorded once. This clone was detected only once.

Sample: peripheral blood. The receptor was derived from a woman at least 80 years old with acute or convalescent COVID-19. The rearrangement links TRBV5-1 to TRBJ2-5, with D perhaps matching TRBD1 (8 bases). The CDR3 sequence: CASSPGQGGKQTQYF. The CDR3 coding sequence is TGCGCCAGCAGCCCCGGACAGGGAGGGAAGCAGACCCAGTACTTC.